In this sample, the clone carrying this T cell receptor beta chain turned up a few times. Antigen specificity is unknown. This CDR3 contains 17 residues. The germline V and J ends were trimmed by 4 bases and 4 bases, with 20 bases remaining between them. These data belong to a study of vaccination and CD4 T cells after COVID-19. Treatment: approximately 10-day PBMC culture with coronavirus spike peptide pools or control peptides (ViraFEST assay). The authors cultured fewer than 2.5 million PBMCs per well with 8 to 10 IU/ml IL-2 and about 9.4 ug/ml peptide pools. Overall study results and limits: Post-vaccination, and not before, a median approximately 86% of reactive clones appeared in convalescent patients.

Sequencing of DNA taken from cultured CD4+ T cells relied on the Oncomine TCR Beta short-read assay. Via MiXCR, TCRdb re-called the PCR reads, giving one row per CDR3 protein. Of some 6,900 distinct CDR3 sequences listed, more than 15% are singletons. The specimen was CD4+ T cells from blood, cultured in vitro. This TCR came from a human donor who had recovered from COVID-19. The chain recombines TRBV12-3 or TRBV12-4 with TRBJ1-5, with D perhaps matching TRBD1 (6 bases). CDR3 bases: TGTGCCAGCAGTTCGTTTTCGGGACACTTCCCGAATCAGCCCCAGCATTTT. Protein product: CASSSFSGHFPNQPQHF.